This T cell receptor (beta chain) originates from a study of shared clonotypes between healthy human individuals. This CDR3 spans 17 amino acids. Trimming cost V 5 bases and J 5 bases, with 23 bases left between them. Germline CDR1 is SGHDN and CDR2 is FVKESK. CD45RO negativity and positive selection for CCR7 defined naive CD8 cells, a population that excluded terminally differentiated effector memory CD45RA+ cells. The assay used deep level. In the authors' methods: Filtering of immunoSEQ junctional sequences could not match full-length read filtering. TCRdb keeps only in-frame clones here, not all; method: immunoSEQ multiplex PCR. D and trimming were read from the DNA, whereas the V and J calls and clone size are those reported in that table. The table has more than 2 million clones, around 93% seen once.

The chain joins TRBV14 to TRBJ2-3; maybe TRBD2 (5 bases). This TCR derives from a man aged 18-30 years in good health. Some clones in this sample may be carry-over from other donors' samples. The material sequenced was naive CD8+ T cells from PBMCs. CDR3 sequence: CASSDRAAGVFEDTQYF. CDR3 bases: TGTGCCAGCAGCGACCGGGCGGCGGGTGTGTTCGAAGATACGCAGTATTTT. Full variable domain (missing parts from reference TRBV14 and TRBJ2-3): EAGVTQFPSHSVIEKGQTVTLRCDPISGHDNLYWYRRVMGKEIKFLLHFVKESKQDESGMPNNRFLAERTGGTYSTLKVQPAELEDSGVYFCASSDRAAGVFEDTQYFGPGTRLTVL.